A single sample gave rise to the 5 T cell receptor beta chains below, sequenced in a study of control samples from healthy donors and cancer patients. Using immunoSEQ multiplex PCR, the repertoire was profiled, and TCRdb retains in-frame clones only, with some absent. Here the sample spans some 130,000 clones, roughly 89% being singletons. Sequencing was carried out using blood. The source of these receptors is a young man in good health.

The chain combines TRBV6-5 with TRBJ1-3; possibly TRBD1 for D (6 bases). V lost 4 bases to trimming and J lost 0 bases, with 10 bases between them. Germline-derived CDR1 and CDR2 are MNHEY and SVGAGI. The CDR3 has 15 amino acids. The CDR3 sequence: CASSFGQYSGNTIYF. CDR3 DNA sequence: TGTGCCAGCAGTTTTGGACAGTACTCTGGAAACACCATATATTTT.

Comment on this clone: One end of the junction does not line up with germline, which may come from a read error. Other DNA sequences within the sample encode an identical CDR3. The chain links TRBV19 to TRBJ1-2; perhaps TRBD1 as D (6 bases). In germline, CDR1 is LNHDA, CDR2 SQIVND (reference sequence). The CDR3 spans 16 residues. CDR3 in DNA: TGCGCCAGTAGTATGGAACCAGGGGTCCCGTATTATGGCTACACCTTC. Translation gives CASSMEPGVPYYGYTF.

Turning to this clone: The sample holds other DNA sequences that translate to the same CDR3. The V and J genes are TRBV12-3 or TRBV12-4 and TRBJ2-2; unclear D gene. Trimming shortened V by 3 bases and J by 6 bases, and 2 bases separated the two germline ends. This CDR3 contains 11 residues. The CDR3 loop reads CASSLSGELFF. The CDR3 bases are TGTGCCAGCAGTTTGTCCGGGGAGCTGTTTTTT.

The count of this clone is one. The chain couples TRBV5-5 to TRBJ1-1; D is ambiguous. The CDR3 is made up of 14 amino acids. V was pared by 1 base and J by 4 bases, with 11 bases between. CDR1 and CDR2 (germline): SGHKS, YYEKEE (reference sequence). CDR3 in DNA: TGTGCCAGCAGCTTGTCCCGTGGAACCACTGAAGCTTTCTTT. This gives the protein CASSLSRGTTEAFF.

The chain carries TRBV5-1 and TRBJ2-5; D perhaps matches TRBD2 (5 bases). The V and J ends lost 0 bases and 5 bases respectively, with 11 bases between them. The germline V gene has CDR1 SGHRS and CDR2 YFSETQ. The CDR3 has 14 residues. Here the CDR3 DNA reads TGCGCCAGCAGCTTGGAGAGGGCTCGGGAGACCCAGTACTTC. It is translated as CASSLERARETQYF. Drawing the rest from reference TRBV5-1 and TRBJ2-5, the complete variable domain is KAGVTQTPRYLIKTRGQQVTLSCSPISGHRSVSWYQQTPGQGLQFLFEYFSETQRNKGNFPGRFSGRQFSNSRSEMNVSTLELGDSALYLCASSLERARETQYFGPGTRLLVL.